Below are 8 T cell receptor beta chains sequenced from a single sample in a study of Tregs in tolerant kidney transplant recipients. Libraries were prepared by immunoSEQ multiplex PCR; TCRdb keeps only in-frame clonotypes and omits some of them. The sample holds fewer than 60,000 clones; 91% are singletons and the top ten take about 16%. Recipients received nonmyeloablative bone marrow transplants from related graft donors, with transient mixed chimerism. The specimen was CD8+ T cells from blood (PBMCs), collected 24 months after the transplant. Receptor source: a human patient who received a combined kidney and bone marrow transplant. Some of the T cells might come from the graft donor.

V gene TRBV7-2 combines with J gene TRBJ1-1; possible D gene TRBD1, 6 bases. This CDR3 region has 14 residues. V lost 0 bases and J 5 bases, leaving 10 bases between the germline ends. Germline V CDR1 and CDR2: SGHTA, FQGNSA. CDR3 nucleotide sequence: TGTGCCAGCAGCTTAGCGCAGCAGGGGACTGAAGCTTTCTTT. Translation: CASSLAQQGTEAFF. Full variable domain (rest looked up from reference TRBV7-2 and TRBJ1-1): GAGVSQSPSNKVTEKGKDVELRCDPISGHTALYWYRQSLGQGLEFLIYFQGNSAPDKSGLPSDRFSAERTGGSVSTLTIQRTQQEDSAVYLCASSLAQQGTEAFFGQGTRLTVV.

The chain has TRBV6-5 and TRBJ2-3, with no clear D. Per germline, CDR1 MNHEY and CDR2 SVGAGI. The CDR3 extends over 14 amino acids. V shed 2 bases and J shed 6 bases, with 12 bases lying between them. Written as DNA, the CDR3 is TGTGCCAGCAGTTACGCACTATTCGGGGATACGCAGTATTTT. This sequence encodes CASSYALFGDTQYF.

The chain combines TRBV27 with TRBJ1-2; 10 bases fit TRBD1. Germline-derived CDR1 and CDR2 are MNHEY and SMNVEV (reference sequence). The CDR3 has 13 amino acids. Trimming cost V 6 bases and J 6 bases; bases outside gene matches: 4. The chain's CDR3 is CASSWTGGDGYTF. The CDR3 DNA reads as TGTGCCAGCAGCTGGACAGGGGGAGATGGCTACACCTTC.

The CDR3 region has the DNA TGTGCCAGCAGCCCCACGGGACAGGGAGAGGGCTACACCTTC. Amino acids: CASSPTGQGEGYTF. V gene TRBV7-6 combines with J gene TRBJ1-2; 9 nucleotides agree with TRBD1. The CDR3 consists of 14 residues. Germline V gene lookup returns CDR1 SGHVS and CDR2 FNYEAQ. V was pared by 5 bases and J by 8 bases, with 9 bases of the junction left unmatched. The full variable domain, rest sourced from reference TRBV7-6 and TRBJ1-2, is GAGVSQSPRYKVTKRGQDVALRCDPISGHVSLYWYRQALGQGPEFLTYFNYEAQQDKSGLPNDRFSAERPEGSISTLTIQRTEQRDSAMYRCASSPTGQGEGYTFGSGTRLTVV.

The chain carries TRBV7-2 and TRBJ2-7; tentative D call: TRBD2 (7 bases). Trimming shortened V by 3 bases and J by 4 bases, and 13 bases separated the two germline ends. Germline V CDR1 and CDR2: SGHTA, FQGNSA. The CDR3 runs 14 residues. The CDR3 spells CASSFGEGGYEQYF. CDR3 sequence (DNA): TGTGCCAGCAGCTTCGGGGAGGGGGGTTACGAGCAGTACTTC.

V is TRBV28 and J is TRBJ2-3; the D gene is possibly TRBD2 (5 bases). The CDR3 is 15 amino acids. The germline gives CDR1 MDHEN, CDR2 SYDVKM. Trimming stripped 2 bases from V and 3 bases from J, with 12 bases between. CDR3: CASSLRLERTDTQYF. The DNA for the CDR3 is TGTGCCAGCAGTTTAAGGTTGGAGCGGACAGATACGCAGTATTTT.

The V call is TRBV19, the J call TRBJ2-1, with 7 bases lining up with TRBD2. This CDR3 comprises 16 residues. Germline CDR1 reads LNHDA; CDR2 reads SQIVND (reference sequence). The J segment lost 6 bases and the V segment lost 7 bases, leaving 15 bases of the junction unmatched. CDR3 bases: TGTGCCAGTACCCAACTTAGCGGGTTTACTACCAATGAGCAGTTCTTC. It codes for CASTQLSGFTTNEQFF.

CDR3 protein: CASSGDFQETQYF. DNA of the CDR3: TGTGCCAGCAGCGGGGACTTCCAAGAGACCCAGTACTTC. The gene calls are TRBV7-9 and TRBJ2-5, with TRBD2 as a possible D gene (6 bases). The V gene's germline CDR1 is SEHNR and CDR2 FQNEAQ (reference sequence). Trimming pared 5 bases from V and 1 base from J, leaving 8 bases between. The CDR3 is made up of 13 amino acids.